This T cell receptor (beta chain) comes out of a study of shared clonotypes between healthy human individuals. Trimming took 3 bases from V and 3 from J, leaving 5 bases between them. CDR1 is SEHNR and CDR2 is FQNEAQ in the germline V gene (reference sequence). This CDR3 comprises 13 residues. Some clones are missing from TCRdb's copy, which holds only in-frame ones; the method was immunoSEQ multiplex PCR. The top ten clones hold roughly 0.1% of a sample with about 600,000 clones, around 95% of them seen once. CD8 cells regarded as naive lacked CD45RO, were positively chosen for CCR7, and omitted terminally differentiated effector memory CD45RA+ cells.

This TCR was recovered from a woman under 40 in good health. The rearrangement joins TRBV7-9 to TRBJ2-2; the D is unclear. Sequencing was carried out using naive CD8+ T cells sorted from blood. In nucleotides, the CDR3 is TGTGCCAGCAGCTTTGGGTACACCGGGGAGCTGTTTTTT. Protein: CASSFGYTGELFF. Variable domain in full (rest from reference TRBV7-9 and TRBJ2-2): DTGVSQNPRHKITKRGQNVTFRCDPISEHNRLYWYRQTLGQGPEFLTYFQNEAQLEKSRLLSDRFSAERPKGSFSTLEIQRTEQGDSAMYLCASSFGYTGELFFGEGSRLTVL.